This TCR beta chain is from a study of T-cell memory formation after mild COVID-19. Overall study findings and caveats: Mainly CM and EM harbored the contracting CD4+ clones; mainly EMRA harbored the CD8+ ones. Whereas later expanders leaned CD4+, clones contracting day 15 to 85 showed a balanced CD4/CD8 makeup.

Per germline, CDR1 LNHDA and CDR2 SQIVND (reference sequence). The CDR3 extends over 14 amino acids. Trimming removed 5 bases at V and 9 bases at J, with 17 bases between. Regarding this clonotype: Its matching antigen is unknown.

Each CDR3 protein is one row after TCRdb ran MiXCR on the 5' RACE reads. Here the sample spans over 350,000 distinct CDR3 sequences, 20% to 25% being singletons. The chain links TRBV19 to TRBJ2-4; the D gene could be TRBD1 or TRBD2 (5 bases each). What was sequenced was PBMCs or a T cell subset sorted from them (not recorded which). This TCR was recovered from an adult woman who had mild COVID-19 (a few samples of this study predate the infection). Cell type and time point are not known. The CDR3 DNA is TGTGCCAGTAGTGTACCGGGACCCGGCAGCATTCAGTACTTC. It yields the protein CASSVPGPGSIQYF.